The 22 T cell receptor beta chains presented below share a single source sample, sequenced in a study of cytomegalovirus exposure and HLA in healthy donors. In the PCR, 60 Vbeta and 13 Jbeta primers were used. Clones were read by immunoSEQ multiplex PCR, and TCRdb kept only the in-frame ones, dropping some. The sample yields under 200,000 clones, roughly 80% seen once. Sequenced input: PBMCs. These receptors were taken from a man in his 60s in good health and CMV-seronegative.

The chain employs TRBV5-5 and TRBJ2-1; a possible D gene is TRBD2 (6 bases). Looked up from germline, CDR1 is SGHKS and CDR2 is YYEKEE (reference sequence). The V end lost 4 bases, the J end lost 0 bases, and 14 bases lay between the germline ends. The length of the CDR3 is 16 residues. The CDR3 sequence: CASSPEAGNSYNEQFF. As DNA, the CDR3 is TGTGCCAGCAGCCCGGAAGCGGGTAACTCCTACAATGAGCAGTTCTTC.

The chain links TRBV10-3 to TRBJ1-5; 8 bases are shared with TRBD1. The CDR3 loop spans 15 amino acids. CDR1 and CDR2 (germline): ENHRY, SYGVKD. Trimming cost V 4 bases and J 6 bases; bases outside gene matches: 8. The CDR3 protein is CAISGTGRGIQPQHF. In DNA, the CDR3 is TGTGCCATCAGTGGGACAGGGCGAGGAATTCAGCCCCAGCATTTT.

This chain links TRBV5-1 with TRBJ1-1; 8 nucleotides line up with TRBD1. With 2 bases clipped from V and 7 bases from J, the junction kept 10 bases outside the gene matches. Germline CDR1 and CDR2: SGHRS and YFSETQ. The CDR3 is 15 residues long. The DNA for the CDR3 is TGCGCCAGCAGCTTAGAAGGACAGGGAAGTAGTGAAGCTTTCTTT. It is translated as CASSLEGQGSSEAFF.

This clone was found a few times. As DNA, the CDR3 is TGCGCCAGCAGCGCCGCCAGGGGGCCGGGCACAGATACGCAGTATTTT. It specifies CASSAARGPGTDTQYF. V usage is TRBV5-1 and J usage is TRBJ2-3; 8 nucleotides align to TRBD1. The CDR3 has 16 residues. V trimming: 4 bases; J trimming: 1 base; junction bases outside the gene matches: 8. Germline assignment: CDR1 SGHRS and CDR2 YFSETQ.

V and J are TRBV19 and TRBJ1-4; D ambiguous. This CDR3 comprises 14 residues. V was cut by 7 bases and J by 7 bases, with 16 bases left in between. In germline, CDR1 is LNHDA, CDR2 SQIVND (reference sequence). The CDR3 sequence: CASKERGMGEKLFF. The CDR3 DNA is TGTGCCAGTAAAGAACGGGGAATGGGTGAAAAACTGTTTTTT.

There are a few counts of this clone. J is TRBJ2-7 and V is TRBV7-8; 10 nucleotides align to TRBD1. With V trimmed by 1 base and J by 3 bases, 3 bases remained unmatched. CDR1 is SGHVS and CDR2 is FQNEAQ in the germline V gene. The CDR3 totals 15 residues. The CDR3 loop reads CASSLGTGGFYEQYF. CDR3 DNA: TGTGCCAGCAGCTTAGGGACAGGGGGTTTCTACGAGCAGTACTTC.

The V call is TRBV10-3, the J call TRBJ2-7, with 12 bases aligning to TRBD2. CDR1 and CDR2 (germline): ENHRY, SYGVKD. V dropped 10 bases and J dropped 0; count of bases not matched to a gene: 16. This CDR3 contains 18 residues. CDR3 DNA: TGTGCCAACCCAATGACTAGCGGGAGCTGTATAGTCTCCTACGAGCAGTACTTC. Its protein is CANPMTSGSCIVSYEQYF.

The V call is TRBV10-3, the J call TRBJ2-1; 11 bases match TRBD2. CDR3 length: 15 residues. V was pared by 6 bases and J by 7 bases, with 8 bases of the junction left unmatched. Germline lookup yields CDR1 ENHRY and CDR2 SYGVKD. CDR3 region: CAISETSGERNEQFF. The CDR3 DNA reads TGTGCCATCAGCGAGACTAGCGGGGAACGTAATGAGCAGTTCTTC.

The chain carries TRBV2 and TRBJ1-2; 7 bases align to TRBD1. V lost 6 bases and J lost 5; bases outside the gene matches: 12. The CDR3 length is 15 residues. In germline, CDR1 is SNHLY, CDR2 FYNNEI. In nucleotides, the CDR3 is TGTGCCAGCAGAGACACAGGGGCCAGGGGGTATGGCTACACCTTC. This gives the protein CASRDTGARGYGYTF. The full variable domain, completed using reference TRBV2 and TRBJ1-2, is EPEVTQTPSHQVTQMGQEVILRCVPISNHLYFYWYRQILGQKVEFLVSFYNNEISEKSEIFDDQFSVERPDGSNFTLKIRSTKLEDSAMYFCASRDTGARGYGYTFGSGTRLTVV.

The chain recombines TRBV27 with TRBJ2-6; weak D call: TRBD1 (5 bases). V was shortened by 5 bases and J by 0 bases, with 8 bases between the two germline ends. The CDR3 consists of 15 residues. The germline gives CDR1 MNHEY, CDR2 SMNVEV (reference sequence). The CDR3 is CASSPGASGANVLTF. The DNA for the CDR3 is TGTGCCAGCAGTCCTGGGGCCTCTGGGGCCAACGTCCTGACTTTC.

The V and J genes are TRBV30 and TRBJ2-5, with D maybe TRBD1 (5 bases). The V and J ends lost 5 bases and 7 bases respectively, with 14 bases between them. Germline assignment: CDR1 GTSNPN and CDR2 SVGIG (reference sequence). CDR3 length equals 12 residues. Here the CDR3 reads CAWVPGQGTQYF. CDR3 coding DNA: TGTGCCTGGGTCCCCGGCCAGGGGACCCAGTACTTC.

This sequence joins TRBV19 and TRBJ2-7; 14 bases map to TRBD2. CDR1 and CDR2 from the germline V gene are LNHDA and SQIVND (reference sequence). The CDR3 is made up of 19 amino acids. The V segment lost 5 bases and the J segment 7 bases; nucleotides outside the gene matches: 19. In DNA form, the CDR3 reads TGTGCCAGTAGTTACCGACTAGCGGGAGGGCCTGGGACGGGACGTGAGCAGTACTTC. Residues: CASSYRLAGGPGTGREQYF.

The rearrangement links TRBV2 to TRBJ2-3, with D possibly matching TRBD2 (7 bases). Germline V lookup: CDR1 SNHLY, CDR2 FYNNEI. The ends were cut back, 4 bases at V and 3 bases at J, with 11 bases in the middle. The length of the CDR3 is 14 residues. CDR3 nucleotide sequence: TGTGCCAGCAGTGTCGCGGGGGCGACAGATACGCAGTATTTT. This codes for CASSVAGATDTQYF.

In this sample, this clone turned up a few times. The rearrangement uses TRBV6-1 and TRBJ1-2; tentatively, D is TRBD1 (6 bases). The ends were cut back, 5 bases at V and 3 bases at J, with 7 bases in the middle. The length of the CDR3 is 12 residues. Germline CDR1 reads MNHNS; CDR2 reads SASEGT. The CDR3 nucleotides read TGTGCCAGCAGTCGACAGGACTATGGCTACACCTTC. Translated: CASSRQDYGYTF.

The V call is TRBV28, the J call TRBJ1-1; D remains ambiguous. From germline, CDR1 is MDHEN and CDR2 SYDVKM. V was shortened by 2 bases and J by 7 bases, with 14 bases between the two germline ends. The CDR3 sequence is 14 residues long. The CDR3 region is CASSLDAVIGEAFF. The CDR3 nucleotides are TGTGCCAGCAGTTTAGATGCGGTTATCGGTGAAGCTTTCTTT.

The V and J genes are TRBV5-1 and TRBJ2-3; tentative D call: TRBD2 (6 bases). The germline CDR1 and CDR2 sequences are SGHRS and YFSETQ. The CDR3 length is 16 residues. The ends were cut back, 3 bases at V and 0 bases at J, with 14 bases in the middle. CDR3 DNA sequence: TGCGCCAGCAGCTCAGGAGGGGAGACTAGCACAGATACGCAGTATTTT. Translation: CASSSGGETSTDTQYF.

The V and J genes are TRBV19 and TRBJ1-5; 8 nucleotides agree with TRBD1. The CDR3 extends over 16 amino acids. Germline loops: CDR1 LNHDA, CDR2 SQIVND (reference sequence). After removal of 5 bases from V and 2 bases from J, the junction contained 8 bases not matched to a gene. The CDR3 DNA follows: TGTGCCAGTAGTGACAGACAGGGGAGAGGCAATCAGCCCCAGCATTTT. This sequence encodes CASSDRQGRGNQPQHF. The full variable domain, in which reference TRBV19 and TRBJ1-5 provide the parts outside the CDR3, is DGGITQSPKYLFRKEGQNVTLSCEQNLNHDAMYWYRQDPGQGLRLIYYSQIVNDFQKGDIAEGYSVSREKKESFPLTVTSAQKNPTAFYLCASSDRQGRGNQPQHFGDGTRLSIL.

This clone has just a few counts. This CDR3 is CASSPQPGQGETQYF. CDR3 nucleotides: TGCGCCAGCAGCCCTCAACCGGGACAGGGGGAGACCCAGTACTTC. The genes are TRBV4-3 and TRBJ2-5; 10 nucleotides line up with TRBD1. The germline CDR1 and CDR2 sequences are LGHNA and YSLEER. V dropped 4 bases and J dropped 5; count of bases not matched to a gene: 7. The CDR3 has 15 amino acids.

The chain joins TRBV2 to TRBJ1-5; D remains ambiguous. This CDR3 region has 13 residues. CDR1 and CDR2 (germline): SNHLY, FYNNEI. Trimming took off 4 bases at V and 7 bases at J, with 11 bases between the two ends. CDR3 nucleotide sequence: TGTGCCAGCAGTGCCCAAGTCAGACAGCCCCAGCATTTT. The encoded protein is CASSAQVRQPQHF.

This clone was recorded a few times. The chain uses TRBV15 and TRBJ2-7, with 7 nucleotides matching TRBD2. Germline lookup yields CDR1 LNHNV and CDR2 YYDKDF (reference sequence). Losses at the gene ends were 0 bases for V and 11 bases for J; bases not matched to a gene: 7. This CDR3 has 13 residues. In nucleotides, the CDR3 is TGTGCCACCAGCAGAGATGGGGGGAGGGGCAAGTACTTC. As protein: CATSRDGGRGKYF.

The chain joins TRBV10-2 to TRBJ1-1, with 8 bases matching TRBD1. Germline values: CDR1 WSHSY, CDR2 SAAADI. The ends lost 1 base at V and 1 base at J; junction bases unmatched: 2. The CDR3 is 15 amino acids. CDR3 amino acids: CASSEWDRSNTEAFF. The CDR3 region has the DNA TGCGCCAGCAGTGAGTGGGACAGGTCGAACACTGAAGCTTTCTTT.

The chain couples TRBV9 to TRBJ2-7, with 8 bases aligning to TRBD2. Germline V gene sequence: CDR1 SGDLS, CDR2 YYNGEE. Trimming cost V 7 bases and J 1 base; bases outside gene matches: 7. The CDR3 is made up of 14 amino acids. CDR3 DNA: TGTGCCAGCGGTAGCGGGGTCCCTTCCTACGAGCAGTACTTC. It specifies CASGSGVPSYEQYF.